This is a list of T cell receptor beta chains from one sample in a study of PD-1 blockade in classical Hodgkin lymphoma. Here immunoSEQ multiplex PCR was the method, and the copy in TCRdb shows in-frame clones only, minus some. Of around 20,000 clones listed, 85% to 90% are singletons. Sequences were obtained from CD4+ T cells from blood. The origin of the receptors is a human donor with classical Hodgkin lymphoma. CDR3s leave out the opening cysteine and the closing phenylalanine or tryptophan. The order of the fields is CDR3 protein, J gene, clone size, V gene. Clone sizes are given selectively: once, few, many, or a class where the clone is expanded.

CDR3 protein: AWRRYQDTGELF
J gene: TRBJ2-2
clone size: .
V gene: TRBV30

CDR3 protein: SVNGGTVFVQETQY
J gene: TRBJ2-5
clone size: .
V gene: TRBV29-1

CDR3 protein: ASSLRPGSSYNEQF
J gene: TRBJ2-1
clone size: once
V gene: TRBV9

CDR3 protein: ASSSAGGTQY
J gene: TRBJ2-3
clone size: .
V gene: TRBV7-2

CDR3 protein: AGTNTGELF
J gene: TRBJ2-2
clone size: .
V gene: TRBV7-9

CDR3 protein: ASRRDLGGQPQH
J gene: TRBJ1-5
clone size: .
V gene: TRBV7-8

CDR3 protein: ASSFLPGADNEQF
J gene: TRBJ2-1
clone size: .
V gene: TRBV19

CDR3 protein: ASTRKLAGGQETQY
J gene: TRBJ2-5
clone size: .
V gene: TRBV5-4

CDR3 protein: ASSRTGEAQY
J gene: TRBJ2-5
clone size: .
V gene: TRBV5-1

CDR3 protein: ASSYTSSGQGHEQY
J gene: TRBJ2-7
clone size: .
V gene: TRBV6-5

CDR3 protein: AWRPRGDTEAF
J gene: TRBJ1-1
clone size: .
V gene: TRBV30

CDR3 protein: ASSWGTASNQPQH
J gene: TRBJ1-5
clone size: .
V gene: TRBV28

CDR3 protein: ASSLGVSVGNEAF
J gene: TRBJ1-1
clone size: .
V gene: TRBV5-5

CDR3 protein: ASSLAPGRETQY
J gene: TRBJ2-5
clone size: .
V gene: TRBV5-6

CDR3 protein: ASSTRTGAGGYT
J gene: TRBJ1-2
clone size: .
V gene: TRBV9

CDR3 protein: ASSMSGRNNEQF
J gene: TRBJ2-1
clone size: .
V gene: TRBV19

CDR3 protein: ASSPDRWGYGYT
J gene: TRBJ1-2
clone size: .
V gene: TRBV7-9

CDR3 protein: ASSPRQAGSSGANVLT
J gene: TRBJ2-6
clone size: .
V gene: TRBV18

CDR3 protein: ASSQSPEKRGRDGYGYT
J gene: TRBJ1-2
clone size: .
V gene: TRBV23-1

CDR3 protein: ASSMGQAYNEQF
J gene: TRBJ2-1
clone size: once
V gene: TRBV19

CDR3 protein: ASSISGAYGYT
J gene: TRBJ1-2
clone size: .
V gene: TRBV19

CDR3 protein: ASSLEARTEAF
J gene: TRBJ1-1
clone size: few
V gene: TRBV7-2

CDR3 protein: ASSPKGGAYTGELF
J gene: TRBJ2-2
clone size: .
V gene: TRBV7-2

CDR3 protein: ASSYQRTGNQPQH
J gene: TRBJ1-5
clone size: .
V gene: TRBV6-5

CDR3 protein: ASSLTGPGYQETQY
J gene: TRBJ2-5
clone size: .
V gene: TRBV28

CDR3 protein: ASSEATGSTGELF
J gene: TRBJ2-2
clone size: once
V gene: TRBV2

CDR3 protein: ASRKGGGTEAF
J gene: TRBJ1-1
clone size: few
V gene: TRBV19

CDR3 protein: ASRLRIGELF
J gene: TRBJ2-2
clone size: .
V gene: TRBV6-5

CDR3 protein: ASSQHGHSTDTQY
J gene: TRBJ2-3
clone size: .
V gene: TRBV4-3

CDR3 protein: ASSFPQGQDYGYT
J gene: TRBJ1-2
clone size: .
V gene: TRBV19

CDR3 protein: ASSYWGGNSPLH
J gene: TRBJ1-6
clone size: .
V gene: TRBV11-2

CDR3 protein: ASSQETEPYNEQF
J gene: TRBJ2-1
clone size: .
V gene: TRBV4-1

CDR3 protein: ASSAGTSGSYEQY
J gene: TRBJ2-7
clone size: .
V gene: TRBV6-1

CDR3 protein: ASSPLEGPGVNYGYT
J gene: TRBJ1-2
clone size: .
V gene: TRBV18

CDR3 protein: ASSLLGQGAPGNTIY
J gene: TRBJ1-3
clone size: .
V gene: TRBV18

CDR3 protein: ASTQGQGRWEQF
J gene: TRBJ2-1
clone size: .
V gene: TRBV7-8

CDR3 protein: ASSSGSGRAYTGELF
J gene: TRBJ2-2
clone size: .
V gene: TRBV27

CDR3 protein: ACGGAGRPQH
J gene: TRBJ1-5
clone size: once
V gene: TRBV30

CDR3 protein: ASSIGSGGSNTGELF
J gene: TRBJ2-2
clone size: .
V gene: TRBV19

CDR3 protein: ASSLLAGENEQF
J gene: TRBJ2-1
clone size: .
V gene: TRBV11-3

CDR3 protein: ASSGRPGEQY
J gene: TRBJ2-7
clone size: .
V gene: TRBV10-1

CDR3 protein: AWSTGGAGGLYEQY
J gene: TRBJ2-7
clone size: .
V gene: TRBV30

CDR3 protein: ASSRRQILTGANVLT
J gene: TRBJ2-6
clone size: .
V gene: TRBV2

CDR3 protein: ASYPDREAF
J gene: TRBJ1-1
clone size: .
V gene: TRBV6-5

CDR3 protein: ASSYGVDAGELF
J gene: TRBJ2-2
clone size: .
V gene: TRBV5-1

CDR3 protein: ASSLEDGYYGYT
J gene: TRBJ1-2
clone size: .
V gene: TRBV5-1

CDR3 protein: ASSPSPAGQGSPLH
J gene: TRBJ1-6
clone size: .
V gene: TRBV2

CDR3 protein: ASSQGLGTEAF
J gene: TRBJ1-1
clone size: once
V gene: TRBV4-3

CDR3 protein: ASSQTFYEQY
J gene: TRBJ2-7
clone size: once
V gene: TRBV9

CDR3 protein: ASSLATGLNTEAF
J gene: TRBJ1-1
clone size: .
V gene: TRBV5-4

CDR3 protein: ASSSPLVRAGDTQY
J gene: TRBJ2-3
clone size: .
V gene: TRBV6-6

CDR3 protein: AWSAQGNGYT
J gene: TRBJ1-2
clone size: .
V gene: TRBV30

CDR3 protein: ASTPGGARDTEAF
J gene: TRBJ1-1
clone size: .
V gene: TRBV6-6

CDR3 protein: ASSVHADILGANVLT
J gene: TRBJ2-6
clone size: once
V gene: TRBV9

CDR3 protein: ASSSKRGGSYNEQF
J gene: TRBJ2-1
clone size: few
V gene: TRBV7-2

CDR3 protein: ASSLRRAGDSSYEQY
J gene: TRBJ2-7
clone size: .
V gene: TRBV7-9

CDR3 protein: ASSPRGPSNEQF
J gene: TRBJ2-1
clone size: .
V gene: TRBV7-2